The TCR beta chain described here comes from a study of vaccination effects on CD4 cells after COVID-19. Study-wide points: Marked clonal contraction of infection- and vaccine-induced clones was seen late after vaccination. Researchers reported few convalescent patients and no early post-infection timepoints in the study.

Note on this clone: The antigen remains unidentified.

Assay used: immunoSEQ multiplex PCR; TCRdb lists only in-frame clones, some missing. The sample contains some 61,000 clones, about 80% of which appear only once. Trimming at V came to 4 bases and at J to 0 bases, leaving 4 bases not matched to a gene. Germline V gene data show CDR1 as KGHSH and CDR2 as LQKENI. The CDR3 is made up of 15 amino acids. Antigen-specific CD4+ T cells were first expanded with viral peptide pools by the ViraFEST assay and only then sequenced. Subsequent to 10 days of culture, CD4+ T cells were isolated. Of the BNT162b2 and mRNA-1273 vaccines, participants received two doses of one or the other. For each well, roughly 2 million PBMC were cultured with 10 IU/ml IL-2 and approximately 10 ug/ml peptides. IL-2 medium supplanted half the medium on days 3 and 7.

Sequencing used CD4+ T cells from PBMCs cultured with HCoV-OC43 spike peptides, obtained after COVID-19 vaccination. The subset is: HCoV-OC43 spike overlapping peptide pool stimulation. The sequence came from a human donor who received a COVID-19 vaccine. V gene TRBV18 combines with J gene TRBJ2-7, with 9 bases matching TRBD1. In nucleotides, the CDR3 is TGTGCCAGCTCACTCGGACAGGGGAGCTCCTACGAGCAGTACGTC. Translated: CASSLGQGSSYEQYV.